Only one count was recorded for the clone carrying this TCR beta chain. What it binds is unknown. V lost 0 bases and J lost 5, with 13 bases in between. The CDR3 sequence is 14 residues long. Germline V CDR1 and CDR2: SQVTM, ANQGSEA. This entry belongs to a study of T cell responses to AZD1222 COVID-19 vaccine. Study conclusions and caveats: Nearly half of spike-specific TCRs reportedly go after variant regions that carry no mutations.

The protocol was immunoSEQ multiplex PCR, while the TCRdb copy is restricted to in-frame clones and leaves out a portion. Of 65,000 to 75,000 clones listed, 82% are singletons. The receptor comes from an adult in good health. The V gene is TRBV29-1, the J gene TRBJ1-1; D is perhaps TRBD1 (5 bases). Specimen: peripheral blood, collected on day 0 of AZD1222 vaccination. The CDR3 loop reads CSVEDEPGLTEAFF. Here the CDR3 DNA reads TGCAGCGTTGAAGATGAACCAGGGTTGACTGAAGCTTTCTTT. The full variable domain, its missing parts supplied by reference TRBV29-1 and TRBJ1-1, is SAVISQKPSRDICQRGTSLTIQCQVDSQVTMMFWYRQQPGQSLTLIATANQGSEATYESGFVIDKFPISRPNLTFSTLTVSNMSPEDSSIYLCSVEDEPGLTEAFFGQGTRLTVV.